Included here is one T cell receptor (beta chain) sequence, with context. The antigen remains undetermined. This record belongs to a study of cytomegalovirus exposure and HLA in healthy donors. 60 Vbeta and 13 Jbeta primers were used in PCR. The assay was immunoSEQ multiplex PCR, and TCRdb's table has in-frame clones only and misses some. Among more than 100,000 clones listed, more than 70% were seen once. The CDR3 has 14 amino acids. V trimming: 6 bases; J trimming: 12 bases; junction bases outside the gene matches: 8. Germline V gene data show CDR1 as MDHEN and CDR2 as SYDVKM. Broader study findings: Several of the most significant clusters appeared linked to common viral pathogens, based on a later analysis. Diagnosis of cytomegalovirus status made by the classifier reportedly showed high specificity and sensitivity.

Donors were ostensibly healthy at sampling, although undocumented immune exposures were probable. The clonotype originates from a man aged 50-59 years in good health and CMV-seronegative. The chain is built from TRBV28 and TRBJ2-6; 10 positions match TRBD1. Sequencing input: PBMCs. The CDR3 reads CASSAGDRGGVLTF. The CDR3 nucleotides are TGTGCCAGCAGCGCGGGGGACAGGGGTGGCGTCCTGACTTTC.